This entry is about one T cell receptor (beta chain). As yet, its antigen is unknown. The sample belongs to a study of blood T cells in healthy people across ages. Study outcomes and limitations: Possibly, changes in expanded clonotypes were confounded because donor CMV status was unknown. TCR beta diversity tracked closely with naive T cell percentage.

The authors ran a second PCR of 7 to 11 cycles using a sample-barcoded 5' primer and a J-beta primer mix. TCRdb used MiXCR to reprocess the 5' RACE reads, holding one entry per CDR3 protein. The table records approximately 1.5 million distinct CDR3 sequences, about 42% of them present only once. This clonotype was obtained from a woman between 18 and 29 years old in good health. Sequences were obtained from blood.

CDR3 loop: CSVEGRQSFQETQFF. DNA of the CDR3: TGCAGCGTTGAAGGTCGACAGTCCTTCCAAGAGACCCAGTTCTTC. This chain uses TRBV29-1 with TRBJ2-1, with a tentative D call TRBD1 (5 bases). This CDR3 spans 15 amino acids. V was clipped by 1 base and J by 13 bases, with 23 bases between them. The germline gives CDR1 SQVTM, CDR2 ANQGSEA.